This T cell receptor (beta chain) was found in a study of T cell changes during pregnancy in multiple sclerosis. Produced via immunoSEQ multiplex PCR; TCRdb's table is partial and in-frame only. The repertoire consists of around 59,000 clones, with roughly 90% occurring once and the leading ten covering around 2.8%. Trimming took 7 bases from V and 4 from J; bases not matched to a gene: 7. Germline CDR1 reads SQVTM; CDR2 reads ANQGSEA. This CDR3 has 13 amino acids. The V call is TRBV29-1, the J call TRBJ2-7, with 10 bases lining up with TRBD2. The specimen comprised peripheral blood, sampled in the third trimester of pregnancy. The receptor was isolated from a female donor in good health, enrolled as a control in a pregnancy study. DNA for the CDR3: TGCAGCGCCTTACTAGCGGGGCGTTACGAGCAGTACTTC. Translated, it gives CSALLAGRYEQYF.